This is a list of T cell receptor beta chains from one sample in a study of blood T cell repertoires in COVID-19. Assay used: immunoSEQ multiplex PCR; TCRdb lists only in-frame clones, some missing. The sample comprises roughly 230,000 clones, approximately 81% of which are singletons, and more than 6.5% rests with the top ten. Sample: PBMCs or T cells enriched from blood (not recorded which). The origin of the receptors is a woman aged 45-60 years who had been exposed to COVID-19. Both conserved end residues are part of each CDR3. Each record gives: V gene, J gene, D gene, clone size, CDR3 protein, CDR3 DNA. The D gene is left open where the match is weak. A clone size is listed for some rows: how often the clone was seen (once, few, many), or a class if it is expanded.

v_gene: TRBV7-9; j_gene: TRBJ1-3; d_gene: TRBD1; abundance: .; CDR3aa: CASSFTGEKYIF; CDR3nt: TGTGCCAGCAGCTTTACAGGGGAGAAGTATATATTT
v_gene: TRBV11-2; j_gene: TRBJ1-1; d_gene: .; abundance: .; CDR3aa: CASSPAGTLNTEAFF; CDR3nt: TGTGCCAGCAGCCCTGCCGGGACTTTGAACACTGAAGCTTTCTTT
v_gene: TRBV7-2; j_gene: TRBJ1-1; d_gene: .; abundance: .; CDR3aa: CASSLEQTGEAFF; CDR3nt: TGTGCCAGCAGCTTAGAGCAGACGGGTGAAGCTTTCTTT
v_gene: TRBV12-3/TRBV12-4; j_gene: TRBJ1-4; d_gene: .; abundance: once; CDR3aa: CASQGLDEKLFF; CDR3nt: TGTGCCAGCCAGGGTTTAGATGAAAAACTGTTTTTT
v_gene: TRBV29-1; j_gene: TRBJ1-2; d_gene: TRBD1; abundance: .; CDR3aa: CRAYGQDGYTF; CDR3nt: TGCAGGGCCTACGGACAGGATGGCTACACCTTC
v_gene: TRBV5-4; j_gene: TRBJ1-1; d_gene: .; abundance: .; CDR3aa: CASSLGRDTEAFF; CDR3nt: TGTGCCAGCAGCTTGGGCAGGGACACTGAAGCTTTCTTT
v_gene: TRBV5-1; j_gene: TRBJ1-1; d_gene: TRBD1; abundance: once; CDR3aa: CASRTGMNTEAFF; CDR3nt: TGCGCCAGCCGGACAGGGATGAACACTGAAGCTTTCTTT
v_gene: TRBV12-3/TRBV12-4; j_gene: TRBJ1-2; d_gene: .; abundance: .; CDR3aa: CASSYDRSYGYTF; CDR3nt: TGTGCCAGCAGTTACGACAGGTCGTATGGCTACACCTTC
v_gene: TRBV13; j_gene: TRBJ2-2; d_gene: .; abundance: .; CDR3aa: CASSEQATGELFF; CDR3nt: TGTGCCAGCAGCGAGCAGGCCACCGGGGAGCTGTTTTTT
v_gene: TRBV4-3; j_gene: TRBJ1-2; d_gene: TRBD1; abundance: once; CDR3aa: CASSPQTGDNYGYTF; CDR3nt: TGCGCCAGCAGCCCTCAAACAGGGGATAACTATGGCTACACCTTC
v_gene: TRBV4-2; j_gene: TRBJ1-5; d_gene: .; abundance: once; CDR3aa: CASSLRQDSNQPQHF; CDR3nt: TGTGCCAGCAGCCTACGACAGGATAGCAATCAGCCCCAGCATTTT
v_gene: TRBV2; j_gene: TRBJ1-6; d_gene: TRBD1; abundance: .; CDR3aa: CASRDRENSPLHF; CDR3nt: TGTGCCAGCAGAGACAGGGAAAATTCACCCCTCCACTTT
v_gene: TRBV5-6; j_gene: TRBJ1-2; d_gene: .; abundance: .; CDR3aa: CASSLGQVDGYTF; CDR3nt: TGTGCCAGCAGCTTGGGACAGGTTGATGGCTACACCTTC
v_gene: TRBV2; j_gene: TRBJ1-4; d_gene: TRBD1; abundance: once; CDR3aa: CASSAGTAEKLFF; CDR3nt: TGTGCCAGCAGTGCCGGGACAGCTGAAAAACTGTTTTTT
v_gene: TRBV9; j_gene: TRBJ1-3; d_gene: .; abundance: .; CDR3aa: CASSVQGGSGNTIYF; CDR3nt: TGTGCCAGCAGCGTCCAGGGAGGCTCTGGAAACACCATATATTTT
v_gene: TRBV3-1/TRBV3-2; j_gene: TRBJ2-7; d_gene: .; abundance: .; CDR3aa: CASSQGLGNEQYF; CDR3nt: TGTGCCAGCAGCCAAGGCCTCGGGAACGAGCAGTACTTC
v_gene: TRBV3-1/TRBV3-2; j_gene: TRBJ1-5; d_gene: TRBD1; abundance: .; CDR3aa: CASSQKQGVDQPQHF; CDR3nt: TGTGCCAGCAGCCAAAAACAGGGGGTGGATCAGCCCCAGCATTTT
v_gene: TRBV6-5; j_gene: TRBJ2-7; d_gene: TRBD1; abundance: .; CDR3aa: CASNLQGAPKQYF; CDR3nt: TGTGCCAGCAATCTACAGGGGGCCCCCAAGCAGTACTTC
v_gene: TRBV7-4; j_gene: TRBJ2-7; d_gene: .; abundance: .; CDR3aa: CASQLYEQYF; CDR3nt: TGTGCCAGCCAGTTGTACGAGCAGTACTTC
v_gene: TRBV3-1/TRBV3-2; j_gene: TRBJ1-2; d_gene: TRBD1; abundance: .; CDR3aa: CASSQDRYHGYTF; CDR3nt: TGTGCCAGCAGCCAGGACAGGTACCATGGCTACACCTTC
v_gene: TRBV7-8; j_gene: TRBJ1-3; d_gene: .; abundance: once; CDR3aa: CASRSGGAGNTIYF; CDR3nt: TGTGCCAGCAGATCCGGGGGGGCTGGAAACACCATATATTTT
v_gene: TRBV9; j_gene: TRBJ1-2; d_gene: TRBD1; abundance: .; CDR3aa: CASSVAIDRVGGYTF; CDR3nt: TGTGCCAGCAGCGTAGCTATCGACAGGGTTGGTGGCTACACCTTC
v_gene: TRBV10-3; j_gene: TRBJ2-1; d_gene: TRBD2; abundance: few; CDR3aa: CAISEPTSGGPYNEQFF; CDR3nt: TGTGCCATCAGTGAGCCGACTAGCGGGGGGCCCTACAATGAGCAGTTCTTC
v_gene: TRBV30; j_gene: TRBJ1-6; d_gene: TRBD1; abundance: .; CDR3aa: CAWSDTGGGTYNSPLHF; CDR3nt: TGTGCCTGGAGCGACACAGGGGGCGGCACCTATAATTCACCCCTCCACTTT
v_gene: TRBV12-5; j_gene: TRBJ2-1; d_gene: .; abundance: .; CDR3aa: CASGFPGAGPLNEQFF; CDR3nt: TGTGCTAGTGGTTTCCCGGGAGCAGGTCCTCTCAATGAGCAGTTCTTC
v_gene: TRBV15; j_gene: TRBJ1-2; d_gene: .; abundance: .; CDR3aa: CATSRGGSTDPNYGYTF; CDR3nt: TGTGCCACCAGCAGAGGAGGTTCGACGGATCCTAACTATGGCTACACCTTC
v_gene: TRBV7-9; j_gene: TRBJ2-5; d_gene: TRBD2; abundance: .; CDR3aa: CASSYLGLAGGANQETQYF; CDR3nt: TGTGCCAGCAGCTACTTGGGACTAGCGGGGGGGGCTAACCAAGAGACCCAGTACTTC
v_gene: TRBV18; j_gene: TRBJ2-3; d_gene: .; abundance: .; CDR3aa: CASSPKAGTDTQYF; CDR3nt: TGTGCCAGCTCACCAAAAGCGGGCACAGATACGCAGTATTTT
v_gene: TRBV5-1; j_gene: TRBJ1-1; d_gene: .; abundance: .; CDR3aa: CASSLEVGHLHTEAFF; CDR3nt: TGCGCCAGCAGCTTGGAAGTGGGACACCTGCACACTGAAGCTTTCTTT
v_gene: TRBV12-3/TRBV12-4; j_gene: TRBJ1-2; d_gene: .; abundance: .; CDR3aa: CASSFSTKEGYTF; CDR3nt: TGTGCCAGCAGTTTTTCGACAAAGGAAGGCTACACCTTC
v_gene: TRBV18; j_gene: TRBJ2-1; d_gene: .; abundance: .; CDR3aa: CASSTRAGDNEQFF; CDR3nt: TGTGCCAGCTCTACTCGAGCCGGGGACAATGAGCAGTTCTTC
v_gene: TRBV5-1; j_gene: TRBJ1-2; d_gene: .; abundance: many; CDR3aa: CASSLGREGHGYTF; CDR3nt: TGCGCCAGCAGCTTGGGGAGGGAGGGCCATGGCTACACCTTC
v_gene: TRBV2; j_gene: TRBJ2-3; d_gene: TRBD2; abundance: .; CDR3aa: CASSVFLAGGTDTQYF; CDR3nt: TGTGCCAGCAGTGTGTTCCTAGCGGGGGGCACAGATACGCAGTATTTT
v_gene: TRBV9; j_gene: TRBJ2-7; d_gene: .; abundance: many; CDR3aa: CASSFTGEEDEQYF; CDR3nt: TGTGCCAGCAGCTTCACAGGGGAGGAAGACGAGCAGTACTTC
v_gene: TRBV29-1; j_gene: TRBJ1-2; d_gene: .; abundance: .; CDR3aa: CSVVARAPNYGYTF; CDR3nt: TGCAGCGTTGTGGCGCGGGCCCCCAACTATGGCTACACCTTC
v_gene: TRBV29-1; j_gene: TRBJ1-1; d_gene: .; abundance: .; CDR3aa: CSVGAGKVSEAFF; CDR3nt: TGCAGCGTTGGGGCGGGTAAGGTCAGTGAAGCTTTCTTT
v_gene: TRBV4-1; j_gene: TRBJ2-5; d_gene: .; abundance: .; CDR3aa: CASSQGQGPVETQYF; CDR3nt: TGCGCCAGCAGCCAAGGCCAGGGGCCAGTAGAGACCCAGTACTTC
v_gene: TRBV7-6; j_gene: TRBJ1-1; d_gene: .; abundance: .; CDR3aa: CASSLAAGAPEAFF; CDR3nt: TGTGCCAGCAGCTTAGCGGCAGGGGCGCCGGAGGCTTTCTTT
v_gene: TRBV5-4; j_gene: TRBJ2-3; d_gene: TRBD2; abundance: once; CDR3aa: CASSLVGGSTDTQYF; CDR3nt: TGTGCCAGCAGCTTGGTGGGGGGGAGCACAGATACGCAGTATTTT
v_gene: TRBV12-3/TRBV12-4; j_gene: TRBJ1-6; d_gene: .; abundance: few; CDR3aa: CASRAPNSPLHF; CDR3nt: TGTGCCAGCAGGGCCCCCAATTCACCCCTCCACTTT
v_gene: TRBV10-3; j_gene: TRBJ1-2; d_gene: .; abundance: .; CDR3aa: CAISESGGLTYGYTF; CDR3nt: TGTGCCATCAGTGAGTCGGGGGGGCTCACCTATGGCTACACCTTC
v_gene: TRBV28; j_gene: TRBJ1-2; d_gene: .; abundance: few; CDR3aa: CASSLGLYYGYTF; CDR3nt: TGTGCCAGCAGTTTGGGACTGTACTATGGCTACACCTTC
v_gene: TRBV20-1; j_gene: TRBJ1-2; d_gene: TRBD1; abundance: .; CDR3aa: CSASPGTANYGYTF; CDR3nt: TGCAGTGCTAGTCCGGGGACAGCGAACTATGGCTACACCTTC